Listed below are T cell receptor beta chains from one sample, sequenced in a study of T cell changes during pregnancy in multiple sclerosis. The method was immunoSEQ multiplex PCR; TCRdb's version includes in-frame clones alone and lacks a portion of them. The sample lists about 57,000 clones; 75% to 95% were seen once. Here the sequenced sample was peripheral blood, taken in the first trimester of pregnancy. The receptors stem from a female donor in good health, enrolled as a control in a pregnancy study. CDR3s leave out the opening cysteine and the closing phenylalanine or tryptophan. The order of the fields is V gene, J gene, CDR3 protein.

v_gene: TRBV28; j_gene: TRBJ1-2; CDR3aa: ATTGKGKVGYT
v_gene: TRBV5-1; j_gene: TRBJ2-1; CDR3aa: ASSLARDPASGTAFGEQF
v_gene: TRBV28; j_gene: TRBJ2-1; CDR3aa: ASSLYGKYNEQF
v_gene: TRBV19; j_gene: TRBJ1-2; CDR3aa: ASINKGGRAIDGYT
v_gene: TRBV7-2; j_gene: TRBJ2-7; CDR3aa: ASSPRTSGRVLGYEQY
v_gene: TRBV4-2; j_gene: TRBJ2-7; CDR3aa: ASSLGTSGRSYEQY
v_gene: TRBV28; j_gene: TRBJ1-5; CDR3aa: ASTTYGVPQH
v_gene: TRBV7-9; j_gene: TRBJ2-5; CDR3aa: ASSLGGPGFRETQY
v_gene: TRBV27; j_gene: TRBJ1-5; CDR3aa: ASSLSRLQPQH
v_gene: TRBV11-2; j_gene: TRBJ2-1; CDR3aa: ASSSNIRDRGDFEQF
v_gene: TRBV5-1; j_gene: TRBJ2-2; CDR3aa: ASNLWLAGIKKDTGELF
v_gene: TRBV29-1; j_gene: TRBJ2-7; CDR3aa: SAGTGAYEQY
v_gene: TRBV6-1; j_gene: TRBJ2-1; CDR3aa: ASITDRGGNEQF